The 2 T cell receptor beta chains below were found in one sample sequenced in a study of blood T cell repertoires in COVID-19. Using immunoSEQ multiplex PCR, the repertoire was profiled, and TCRdb retains in-frame clones only, with some absent. The sample has tens of thousands of clones, roughly four fifths seen once; the top ten hold less than 6%. Material: peripheral blood. These receptors were collected from a human donor in a cohort sampled during active COVID-19.

The chain is built from TRBV6-1 and TRBJ2-3; 10 bases fit TRBD2. Losses at the gene ends were 3 bases for V and 3 bases for J; bases not matched to a gene: 3. Germline values: CDR1 MNHNS, CDR2 SASEGT. The CDR3 has 15 residues. CDR3 in amino acids: CASSDRSGGTDTQYF. The CDR3 nucleotides are TGTGCCAGCAGTGATCGTAGCGGGGGGACAGATACGCAGTATTTT.

The chain is built from TRBV3-1 (or the pseudogene TRBV3-2) and TRBJ1-2; D not resolved. Germline assignment: CDR1 LGHDT and CDR2 YNNKEL (reference sequence). V was cut by 1 base and J by 6 bases, with 9 bases left in between. The CDR3 has 13 residues. CDR3 region: CASSQGMGDGYTF. The DNA of the CDR3 is TGTGCCAGCAGCCAAGGTATGGGAGATGGCTACACCTTC.